What follows are 13 T cell receptor beta chains derived from one specimen sequenced in a study of T cell changes during pregnancy in multiple sclerosis. Profiled with immunoSEQ multiplex PCR; TCRdb holds only in-frame clones, not every one. The sample records 70,000 to 80,000 clones, less than 90% being singletons. Specimen: peripheral blood, collected before pregnancy. All receptors derive from a female donor with multiple sclerosis, enrolled in a pregnancy study.

V and J are TRBV12-5 and TRBJ1-2, with a tentative D call TRBD1 (5 bases). The CDR3 covers 15 residues. Germline V gene lookup returns CDR1 LGHNT and CDR2 FRNRAP. V was trimmed by 1 base and J by 8 bases, leaving 17 bases between them. The chain's CDR3 is CASGLGYTGSVGYTF. The CDR3 DNA sequence: TGTGCTAGTGGTTTGGGGTATACAGGCTCAGTCGGCTACACCTTC.

V and J are TRBV7-2 and TRBJ2-2, with a weak D call TRBD2 (6 bases). Trimming took 5 bases from V and 3 from J, leaving 16 bases between them. This CDR3 has 16 residues. Germline CDR1 reads SGHTA; CDR2 reads FQGNSA. The CDR3 DNA reads as TGTGCCAGCAGCCCCCGTTCGGGGGTTGACACCGGGGAGCTGTTTTTT. It encodes CASSPRSGVDTGELFF.

This rearrangement joins TRBV7-6 to TRBJ2-2; 8 nucleotides align to TRBD2. With V trimmed by 1 base and J by 6 bases, 7 bases remained unmatched. The germline V gene has CDR1 SGHVS and CDR2 FNYEAQ. This CDR3 contains 16 residues. CDR3 loop: CASSLGRTSSPGELFF. CDR3 coding DNA: TGTGCCAGCAGCTTAGGAAGGACTAGCTCCCCCGGGGAGCTGTTTTTT.

This chain uses TRBV5-1 with TRBJ2-1; D is unresolved. The CDR3 contains 16 residues. V lost 4 bases and J 0 bases, leaving 14 bases between the germline ends. Germline V CDR1 and CDR2: SGHRS, YFSETQ. CDR3 in DNA: TGCGCCAGCAGCATTGTCTGGAGTAGCTCCTACAATGAGCAGTTCTTC. This encodes CASSIVWSSSYNEQFF.

The chain couples TRBV9 to TRBJ1-1; TRBD1 is a possible D gene (5 bases). This CDR3 contains 15 residues. The germline gives CDR1 SGDLS, CDR2 YYNGEE. The V and J ends lost 6 bases and 0 bases respectively, with 15 bases between them. For the CDR3, the DNA is TGTGCCAGCACCAGTTTACGACAGTTGAACACTGAAGCTTTCTTT. It specifies CASTSLRQLNTEAFF.

The V and J genes are TRBV14 and TRBJ1-3; D is perhaps TRBD1 (5 bases). The length of the CDR3 is 14 residues. Deletions cut 4 bases from V and 0 bases from J, with 7 bases between. Looked up from germline, CDR1 is SGHDN and CDR2 is FVKESK. The CDR3 loop is CASSLTVSGNTIYF. CDR3 DNA sequence: TGTGCCAGCAGCCTGACAGTCTCTGGAAACACCATATATTTT.

V gene TRBV5-1 combines with J gene TRBJ1-4; D is uncertain. Trimming took off 2 bases at V and 8 bases at J, with 13 bases between the two ends. Germline V gene sequence: CDR1 SGHRS, CDR2 YFSETQ. The length of the CDR3 is 14 residues. The CDR3 here is CASSFVQPSEKLFF. The CDR3 coding sequence is TGCGCCAGCAGCTTTGTACAGCCCAGCGAAAAACTGTTTTTT.

V and J are TRBV5-1 and TRBJ1-3; D unresolved. V was shortened by 2 bases and J by 2 bases, with 5 bases between the two germline ends. The CDR3 has 13 amino acids. Per the germline V gene, CDR1 is SGHRS and CDR2 is YFSETQ. The CDR3 region is CASSLHTGNTIYF. The CDR3 bases are TGCGCCAGCAGCTTACATACTGGAAACACCATATATTTT.

The V gene is TRBV5-4, the J gene TRBJ2-7, with TRBD1 identical over 7 bases. Germline V gene lookup returns CDR1 SGHNT and CDR2 YYREEE (reference sequence). Trimming removed 0 bases from V and 0 bases from J; junction bases left unmatched: 3. The CDR3 has 15 residues. CDR3 coding DNA: TGTGCCAGCAGCTTGGCCAGGGGGTCCTCCTACGAGCAGTACTTC. Translation: CASSLARGSSYEQYF.

The chain employs TRBV19 and TRBJ2-3; TRBD1 agrees at 7 bases. Germline-derived CDR1 and CDR2 are LNHDA and SQIVND (reference sequence). This CDR3 has 13 residues. After removal of 4 bases from V and 4 bases from J, the junction contained 2 bases not matched to a gene. The CDR3 sequence is CASSNRGADTQYF. The CDR3 region has the DNA TGTGCCAGTAGTAACAGGGGAGCAGATACGCAGTATTTT.

The chain is built from TRBV19 and TRBJ1-5; D unclear. Trimming pared 0 bases from V and 9 bases from J, leaving 12 bases between. The CDR3 extends over 14 amino acids. Germline V gives CDR1 LNHDA, CDR2 SQIVND (reference sequence). CDR3 in amino acids: CASSIERARGPQHF. CDR3 DNA sequence: TGTGCCAGTAGTATAGAAAGGGCCCGGGGGCCCCAGCATTTT.

This sequence joins TRBV7-2 and TRBJ2-1; 14 nucleotides align to TRBD2. The CDR3 runs to 16 residues. J lost 8 bases, V lost 6 bases, and 9 bases had no gene match. Germline V gene data show CDR1 as SGHTA and CDR2 as FQGNSA. The DNA of the CDR3 is TGTGCCAGCAGGCCGCCGGGACTAGCGGGAGCGTATGAGCAGTTCTTC. The encoded protein is CASRPPGLAGAYEQFF.

The chain uses TRBV5-6 and TRBJ1-2; D not certain. The CDR3 loop spans 14 amino acids. The germline gives CDR1 SGHDT, CDR2 YYEEEE. Trimming took 3 bases from V and 2 from J, leaving 11 bases between them. This chain's CDR3 is CASSSLEGNYGYTF. The CDR3 DNA follows: TGTGCCAGCAGCTCCCTGGAGGGCAACTATGGCTACACCTTC.